This TCR beta chain stems from a study of molecular identifiers for immune sequencing clone quantification. Turning to the study itself: In replicates, RNA from around 20,000 or 100,000 naive CD8 cells was divided five ways and four parts were sequenced. Study-level results: Clones exceeding 20 RNA copies carried over 99% of effector molecules but under 1% of naive-cell molecules.

TCRdb recomputed calls from the PCR reads with MiXCR, one row per CDR3 protein. The repertoire holds hundreds of thousands of distinct CDR3 sequences, with approximately 24% as singletons. This clonotype was seen many times. What it binds is unknown. CD8+CD4-CCR7+CD45RA+ cells were sorted as naive CD8 T cells. This CDR3 comprises 15 residues. Looked up from germline, CDR1 is LNHNV and CDR2 is YYDKDF (reference sequence). J lost 8 bases, V lost 3 bases, and 8 bases had no gene match. Specimen: naive CD8+ T cells from blood, with Jurkat cell RNA spiked in. Noted subset: FACS-sorted CD8+CD4-CCR7+CD45RA+ naive T cells. The sequence was collected from a human donor in good health. Some libraries in this study had Jurkat cell RNA spiked in. This chain links TRBV15 with TRBJ2-1; 9 positions match TRBD1. CDR3 region: CATSSGQGSGDEQFF. Here the CDR3 DNA reads TGTGCCACCAGCAGTGGACAGGGGTCTGGCGATGAGCAGTTCTTC.